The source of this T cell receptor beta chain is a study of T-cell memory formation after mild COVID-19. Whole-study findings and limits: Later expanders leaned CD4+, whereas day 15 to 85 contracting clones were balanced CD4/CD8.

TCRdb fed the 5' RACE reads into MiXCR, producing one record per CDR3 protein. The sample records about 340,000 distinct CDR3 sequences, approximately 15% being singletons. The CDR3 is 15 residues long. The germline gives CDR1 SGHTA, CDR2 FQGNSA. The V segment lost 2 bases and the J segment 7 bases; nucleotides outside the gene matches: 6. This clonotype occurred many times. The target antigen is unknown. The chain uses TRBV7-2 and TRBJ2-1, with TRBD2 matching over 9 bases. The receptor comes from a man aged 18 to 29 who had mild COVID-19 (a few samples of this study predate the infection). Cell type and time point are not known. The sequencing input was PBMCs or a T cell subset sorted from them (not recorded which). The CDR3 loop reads CASSLLSGGRNEQFF. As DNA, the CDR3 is TGTGCCAGCAGCTTATTAAGCGGGGGGAGGAATGAGCAGTTCTTC.